This T cell receptor (beta chain) was found in a study of T cells in Graves' hyperthyroidism and ophthalmopathy. Exclusion criteria comprised uncontrolled infection, other autoimmune disease, pregnancy or lactation. Clinicians diagnosed patients from clinical symptoms, serum thyroxine and TRAb, thyroid ultrasound and orbital computed tomography. Over 9 ml of fresh peripheral blood supplied the PBMCs. CDR1 is MNHEY, CDR2 SVGEGT, per germline. V was cut by 8 bases and J by 4 bases, with 15 bases left in between. This CDR3 comprises 14 residues. Only a few counts were recorded for this clonotype. What it recognizes is unknown. Researchers amplified the TCR beta CDR3 regions from RNA transcripts. A set of HTBI primers served as the primers for a first-round RT-PCR of the TCR CDR3. Each CDR3 protein is one row after TCRdb ran MiXCR on the multiplex PCR reads. The data hold 450,000 to 650,000 distinct CDR3 sequences, with 14% observed a single time.

Study-level findings and limits: With a median lead of around 5.9 months before onset, the model predicted ophthalmopathy.

Sequencing was carried out using blood. V gene TRBV6-2 or TRBV6-3 combines with J gene TRBJ2-1, with D maybe TRBD1 (5 bases). The clonotype originates from a woman aged 18-29 years with Graves' ophthalmopathy. The CDR3 loop reads CASGSTGRYNEQFF. CDR3 DNA: TGTGCCAGCGGAAGCACAGGCCGTTACAATGAGCAGTTCTTC.